A single sample is the source of the 12 T cell receptor beta chains below, sequenced in a study of CD8 T cells in ankylosing spondylitis. MiXCR, run by TCRdb on the 5' RACE reads, gives a single entry per CDR3 protein. The table records about 150,000 distinct CDR3 sequences, roughly 44% of them present only once. Sequencing was done on a sample of synovial fluid, either unsorted or a sorted T cell fraction (not recorded which). These receptor sequences come from a male donor with ankylosing spondylitis.

This clonotype was counted a few times. J is TRBJ2-7 and V is TRBV27, with TRBD1 matching over 9 bases. The CDR3 totals 14 residues. Germline V gene data show CDR1 as MNHEY and CDR2 as SMNVEV (reference sequence). Unmatched junction bases numbered 1, after V lost 1 base and J lost 3 bases. CDR3 in DNA: TGTGCCAGCAGTTTATTGGGACAGGGCTACGAGCAGTACTTC. Protein sequence: CASSLLGQGYEQYF.

The chain couples TRBV25-1 to TRBJ2-2, with 7 bases identical to TRBD1. There are 15 residues in the CDR3. CDR1 is MGHDK, CDR2 SYGVNS, per germline. Trimming took 6 bases from V and 4 from J; bases not matched to a gene: 8. CDR3 DNA: TGTGCCAGCAGAGACTGGGACAGTCCCACCGGGGAGCTGTTTTTT. Translation: CASRDWDSPTGELFF.

The table lists this clonotype with many counts. The rearrangement joins TRBV30 to TRBJ1-1; D is unclear. V was trimmed by 0 bases and J by 4 bases, leaving 21 bases between them. The CDR3 contains 17 residues. The V gene's germline CDR1 is GTSNPN and CDR2 SVGIG (reference sequence). In DNA form, the CDR3 reads TGTGCCTGGAGTGTAAAGGGCTGGACCCCCCGTGGCACTGAAGCTTTCTTT. Residues: CAWSVKGWTPRGTEAFF. Combining the CDR3 with reference TRBV30 and TRBJ1-1 gives the whole variable domain SQTIHQWPATLVQPVGSPLSLECTVEGTSNPNLYWYRQAAGRGLQLLFYSVGIGQISSEVPQNLSASRPQDRQFILSSKKLLLSDSGFYLCAWSVKGWTPRGTEAFFGQGTRLTVV.

The chain joins TRBV5-1 to TRBJ2-7; no clear D gene. This CDR3 is built from 13 residues. Trimming stripped 0 bases from V and 0 bases from J, with 4 bases between. CDR1 and CDR2 (germline): SGHRS, YFSETQ. The CDR3 nucleotides read TGCGCCAGCAGCTTGGAAGCCTCCTACGAGCAGTACTTC. Protein: CASSLEASYEQYF.

This chain joins TRBV7-2 and TRBJ2-1; no reliable D call. In germline, CDR1 is SGHTA, CDR2 FQGNSA. This CDR3 region has 16 residues. Trimming left V 5 bases short and J 6 bases short, with 20 bases between. In DNA form, the CDR3 reads TGTGCCAGCAGCGAGCCCCTTTACGAGCGATCCAATGAGCAGTTCTTC. It yields the protein CASSEPLYERSNEQFF.

The gene calls are TRBV28 and TRBJ1-5, with D maybe TRBD1 (6 bases). The CDR3 length is 14 residues. Germline-derived CDR1 and CDR2 are MDHEN and SYDVKM. V shed 6 bases and J shed 3 bases, with 12 bases lying between them. This CDR3 is CASSQGHPNQPQHF. CDR3 DNA sequence: TGTGCCAGCAGCCAGGGACACCCCAATCAGCCCCAGCATTTT.

This chain joins TRBV18 and TRBJ2-1; 8 bases line up with TRBD2. CDR3 size: 15 residues. Germline V gives CDR1 KGHSH, CDR2 LQKENI. V shed 4 bases, J shed 4 bases, and the junction held 6 bases outside the gene matches. CDR3 region: CASSLKRGYYNEQFF. Here the CDR3 DNA reads TGTGCCAGCTCACTAAAGCGGGGGTATTACAATGAGCAGTTCTTC.

This clonotype came up once. The chain recombines TRBV7-8 with TRBJ2-5; 15 nucleotides align to TRBD2. Germline V gene lookup returns CDR1 SGHVS and CDR2 FQNEAQ. J gave up 7 bases and V 4 bases, and 16 bases lay outside the gene matches. This CDR3 has 19 amino acids. Here the CDR3 reads CASSSLGLAGGPSTGTQYF. CDR3 nucleotides: TGTGCCAGCAGCTCCCTTGGACTAGCGGGAGGGCCTAGCACAGGGACCCAGTACTTC.

J is TRBJ1-1 and V is TRBV5-1; D is possibly TRBD1 (5 bases). Trimming took 0 bases from V and 2 from J, leaving 20 bases between them. CDR3 size: 18 residues. Germline-derived CDR1 and CDR2 are SGHRS and YFSETQ. This CDR3 is CASSLVGGGTVRNTEAFF. The CDR3 DNA follows: TGCGCCAGCAGCTTGGTCGGGGGAGGTACGGTCAGAAACACTGAAGCTTTCTTT.

V usage is TRBV4-1 and J usage is TRBJ1-2; no clear D. V lost 2 bases and J lost 4, with 20 bases in between. Germline V CDR1 and CDR2: MGHRA, YSYEKL. The CDR3 contains 17 residues. CDR3 coding DNA: TGCGCCAGCAGCCAACGAGGCGGTTCGGTGGCCCGCTATGGCTACACCTTC. As protein: CASSQRGGSVARYGYTF.

The V gene is TRBV11-2, the J gene TRBJ1-2, with 8 positions matching TRBD1. Germline V gene sequence: CDR1 SGHAT, CDR2 FQNNGV. The CDR3 covers 17 residues. V lost 4 bases and J lost 4; bases outside the gene matches: 14. CDR3 region: CASSSYPRGRGPYGYTF. The DNA for the CDR3 is TGTGCCAGCAGCTCATATCCTCGGGGCAGGGGGCCCTATGGCTACACCTTC.

This clonotype was picked up a small number of times. This chain uses TRBV6-2 or TRBV6-3 with TRBJ2-1; 7 bases fit TRBD2. The CDR3 is 20 residues long. J lost 1 base, V lost 2 bases, and 17 bases had no gene match. Germline V gene lookup returns CDR1 MNHEY and CDR2 SVGEGT. The CDR3 sequence: CASSYIVGGPIFRSYNEQFF. Written as DNA, the CDR3 is TGTGCCAGCAGTTACATCGTGGGAGGGCCTATCTTTCGGTCCTACAATGAGCAGTTCTTC.